The text below deals with one TCR beta chain. Its specificity is not known. The CDR3 extends over 15 amino acids. Trimming removed 0 bases at V and 0 bases at J, with 9 bases between. Germline loops: CDR1 MGHRA, CDR2 YSYEKL. This entry comes from a study of T cells in localized non-small cell lung cancer. Study results and limitations: Adjacent lung exhibited a median of approximately 50 among the 100 most abundant tumor clones.

TCRdb's copy holds only in-frame clones and misses some; the assay was immunoSEQ multiplex PCR. The table lists 1,100 or so clones, 20% to 30% of them singletons. Specimen: normal lung tissue next to the tumor, collected before any cancer treatment. This receptor was identified in a man aged 35 to 69 with stage II lung adenocarcinoma. The chain recombines TRBV4-1 with TRBJ2-7; D might be TRBD1 or TRBD2, each matching 5 bases. CDR3 DNA sequence: TGCGCCAGCAGCCAAGAGAGGGGTCCCTCCTACGAGCAGTACTTC. Its translation: CASSQERGPSYEQYF.